This note documents a single T cell receptor beta chain sequence. The antigen remains unidentified. TCRdb's copy holds only in-frame clones and misses some; the assay was immunoSEQ multiplex PCR. The table lists over 80,000 clones, under 85% of them singletons. The data stem from a study of OX40 agonist ivuxolimab in advanced cancers. Whole-study findings and limits: At 0.1 to 3.0 mg/kg, clonal expansion of CD4+ and CD8+ blood T cells had occurred by week 6. CD8+ T cells (on average) carried more expanded clones than CD4+ T cells. Low normalized clonal expansion also occurred in some nonresponding patients.

The CDR3 spans 13 residues. V dropped 7 bases and J dropped 2; count of bases not matched to a gene: 5. Germline assignment: CDR1 MDHEN and CDR2 SYDVKM. Source: CD4+ or CD8+ T cells sorted from blood, taken in a trial of the OX40 agonist ivuxolimab. V and J are TRBV28 and TRBJ2-7, with 7 nucleotides matching TRBD1. The receptor's source is an adult with an advanced solid tumor such as melanoma, head and neck, liver or kidney cancer. The CDR3 sequence: CASNRGQAYEQYF. The CDR3 DNA follows: TGTGCCAGCAATAGAGGACAGGCCTACGAGCAGTACTTC.